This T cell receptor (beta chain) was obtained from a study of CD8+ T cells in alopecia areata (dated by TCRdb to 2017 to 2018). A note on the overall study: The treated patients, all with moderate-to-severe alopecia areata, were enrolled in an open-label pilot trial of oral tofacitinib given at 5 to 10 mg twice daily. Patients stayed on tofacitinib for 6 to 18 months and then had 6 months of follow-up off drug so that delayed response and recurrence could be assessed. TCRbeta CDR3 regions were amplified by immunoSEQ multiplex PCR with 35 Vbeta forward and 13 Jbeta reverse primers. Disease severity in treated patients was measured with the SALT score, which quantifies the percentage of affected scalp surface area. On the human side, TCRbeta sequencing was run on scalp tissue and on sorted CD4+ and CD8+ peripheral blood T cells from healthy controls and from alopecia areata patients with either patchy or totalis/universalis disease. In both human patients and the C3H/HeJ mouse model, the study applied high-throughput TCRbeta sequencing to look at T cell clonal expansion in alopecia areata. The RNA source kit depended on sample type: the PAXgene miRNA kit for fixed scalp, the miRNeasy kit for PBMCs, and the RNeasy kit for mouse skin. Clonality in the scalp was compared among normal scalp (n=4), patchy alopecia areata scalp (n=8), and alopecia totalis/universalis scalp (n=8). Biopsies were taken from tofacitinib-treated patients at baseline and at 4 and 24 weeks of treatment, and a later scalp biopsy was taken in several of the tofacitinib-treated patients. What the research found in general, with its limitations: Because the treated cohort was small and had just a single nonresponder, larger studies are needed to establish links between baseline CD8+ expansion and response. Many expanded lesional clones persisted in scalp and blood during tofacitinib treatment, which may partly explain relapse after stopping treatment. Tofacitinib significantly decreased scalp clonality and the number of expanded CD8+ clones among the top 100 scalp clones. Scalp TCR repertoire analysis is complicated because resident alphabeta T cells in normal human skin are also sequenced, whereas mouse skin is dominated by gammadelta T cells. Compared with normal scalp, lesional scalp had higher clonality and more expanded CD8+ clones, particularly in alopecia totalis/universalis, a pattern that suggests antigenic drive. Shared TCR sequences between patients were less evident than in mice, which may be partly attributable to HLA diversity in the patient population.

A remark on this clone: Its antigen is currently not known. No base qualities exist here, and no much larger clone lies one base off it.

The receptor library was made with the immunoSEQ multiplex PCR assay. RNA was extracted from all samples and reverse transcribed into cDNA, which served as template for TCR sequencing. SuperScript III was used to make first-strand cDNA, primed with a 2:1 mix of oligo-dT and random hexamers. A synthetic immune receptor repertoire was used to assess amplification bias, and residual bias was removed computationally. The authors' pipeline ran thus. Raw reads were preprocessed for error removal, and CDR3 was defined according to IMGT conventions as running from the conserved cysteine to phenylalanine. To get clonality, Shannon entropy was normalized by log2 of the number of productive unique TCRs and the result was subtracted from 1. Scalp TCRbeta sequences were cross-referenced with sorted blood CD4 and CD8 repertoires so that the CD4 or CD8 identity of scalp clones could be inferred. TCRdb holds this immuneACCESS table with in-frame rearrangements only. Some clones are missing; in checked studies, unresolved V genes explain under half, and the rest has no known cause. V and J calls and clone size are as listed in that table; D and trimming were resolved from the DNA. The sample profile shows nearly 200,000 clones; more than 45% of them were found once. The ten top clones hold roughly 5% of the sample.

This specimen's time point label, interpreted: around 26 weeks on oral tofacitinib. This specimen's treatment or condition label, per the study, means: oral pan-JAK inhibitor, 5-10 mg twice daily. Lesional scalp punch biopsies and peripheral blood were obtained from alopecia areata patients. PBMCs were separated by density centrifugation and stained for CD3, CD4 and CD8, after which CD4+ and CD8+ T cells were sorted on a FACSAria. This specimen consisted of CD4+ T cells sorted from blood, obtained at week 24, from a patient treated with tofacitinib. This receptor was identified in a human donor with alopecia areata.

The DNA sequence is given as TGTGCCTGGAGTTCCGGGGGCTCTGGGGCCAACGTCCTGACTTTC. It is translated as CAWSSGGSGANVLTF. This chain joins TRBV30 to TRBJ2-6, and TRBD2 may be the D gene, going by 6 matching bases. V is reduced by 2 bases and J by 0 bases, leaving a spacing of 8 bases between them. The cysteine opens and the phenylalanine closes a CDR3 of 15 amino acids. Of the read, only the CDR3 DNA is kept; its 45 bases are in frame from base 1. The CDR1 and CDR2 encoded by the germline V gene (reference sequence) are GTSNPN and SVGIG. The full variable domain, with segments outside the CDR3 supplied by the reference TRBV30 and TRBJ2-6 proteins, appears as SQTIHQWPATLVQPVGSPLSLECTVEGTSNPNLYWYRQAAGRGLQLLFYSVGIGQISSEVPQNLSASRPQDRQFILSSKKLLLSDSGFYLCAWSSGGSGANVLTFGAGSRLTVL.